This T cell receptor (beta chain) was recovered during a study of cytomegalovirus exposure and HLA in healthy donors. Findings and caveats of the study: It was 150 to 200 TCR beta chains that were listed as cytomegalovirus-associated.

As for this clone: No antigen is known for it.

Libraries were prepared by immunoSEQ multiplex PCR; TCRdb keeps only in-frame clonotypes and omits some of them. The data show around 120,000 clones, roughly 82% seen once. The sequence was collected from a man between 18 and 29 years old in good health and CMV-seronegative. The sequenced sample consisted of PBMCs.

Here the CDR3 DNA reads TGTGCCAGTCGACCGGGACAGACCACCAATGAGCAGTTCTTC. Translating it yields CASRPGQTTNEQFF. V gene TRBV6-5 combines with J gene TRBJ2-1, with 7 bases aligning to TRBD1. The germline CDR1 and CDR2 sequences are MNHEY and SVGAGI. V was clipped by 9 bases and J by 6 bases; unmatched bases: 11. This CDR3 has 14 residues.